One sample yielded the 16 T cell receptor beta chains listed below, sequenced in a study of blood T cell repertoires in COVID-19. Repertoires were generated with immunoSEQ multiplex PCR, while TCRdb's copy carries only in-frame clones and drops some. The sample records fewer than 80,000 clones, about 93% being singletons. Specimen: peripheral blood. These receptor sequences come from a human donor in a cohort sampled during active COVID-19.

The chain recombines TRBV5-8 with TRBJ1-4; perhaps TRBD1 as D (6 bases). This CDR3 has 15 amino acids. V dropped 7 bases and J dropped 4 bases, with 17 bases sitting between them. Looked up from germline, CDR1 is SGHTS and CDR2 is YDEGEE. This CDR3 reads CASRPRGGGNEKLFF. In DNA, the CDR3 is TGTGCCAGCCGCCCTCGGGGGGGCGGTAATGAAAAACTGTTTTTT.

This chain links TRBV3-1 (or the pseudogene TRBV3-2) with TRBJ2-5, with TRBD1 as a possible D gene (7 bases). There are 12 residues in the CDR3. Germline V gene data show CDR1 as LGHDT and CDR2 as YNNKEL (reference sequence). Trimming removed 11 bases at V and 9 bases at J, with 19 bases between. CDR3: CAAGQPGVAQYF. The CDR3 DNA reads as TGTGCCGCGGGACAGCCCGGAGTGGCCCAGTACTTC.

This clone showed up just once. J is TRBJ1-2 and V is TRBV5-6; the D is unclear. Trimming left V 4 bases short and J 1 base short, with 23 bases between. The CDR3 sequence is 18 residues long. Germline V gene sequence: CDR1 SGHDT, CDR2 YYEEEE. In nucleotides, the CDR3 is TGTGCCAGCAGCCTTGGTGGTGTTGTTGGGCAAATTAACTATGGCTACACCTTC. It codes for CASSLGGVVGQINYGYTF. Full variable domain (rest looked up from reference TRBV5-6 and TRBJ1-2): DAGVTQSPTHLIKTRGQQVTLRCSPKSGHDTVSWYQQALGQGPQFIFQYYEEEERQRGNFPDRFSGHQFPNYSSELNVNALLLGDSALYLCASSLGGVVGQINYGYTFGSGTRLTVV.

The V gene is TRBV10-3, the J gene TRBJ2-1, with D unresolved. The CDR3 sequence is 16 residues long. Germline V gene lookup returns CDR1 ENHRY and CDR2 SYGVKD. V gave up 0 bases and J gave up 2 bases, with 11 bases separating them. DNA for the CDR3: TGTGCCATCAGTGAGTCGACGGGTTCCACCTACAATGAGCAGTTCTTC. This encodes CAISESTGSTYNEQFF.

The chain has TRBV4-3 and TRBJ1-3; D remains unclear. Trimming cost V 1 base and J 0 bases, with 7 bases left between them. CDR3 length: 15 residues. Germline V gene sequence: CDR1 LGHNA, CDR2 YSLEER. CDR3 nucleotide sequence: TGCGCCAGCAGCCAAGTGGGGAGCTCTGGAAACACCATATATTTT. It is translated as CASSQVGSSGNTIYF.

The J gene is TRBJ2-7, the V gene TRBV19; TRBD1 matches at 8 bases. This CDR3 spans 14 amino acids. Looked up from germline, CDR1 is LNHDA and CDR2 is SQIVND (reference sequence). V lost 0 bases to trimming and J lost 11 bases; unmatched junction nucleotides: 9. In DNA form, the CDR3 reads TGTGCCAGTAGTATAGATGGGACAGGCACGGAGGAGTACTTC. Translation: CASSIDGTGTEEYF.

The J gene is TRBJ1-2, the V gene TRBV3-1 (or the pseudogene TRBV3-2), with D possibly TRBD1 on 5 matching bases. CDR1 and CDR2 (germline): LGHDT, YNNKEL (reference sequence). This CDR3 is 12 amino acids long. V was shortened by 1 base and J by 8 bases, with 8 bases between the two germline ends. CDR3 sequence reads: CASSQGQRGYTF. CDR3 coding DNA: TGTGCCAGCAGCCAAGGACAGAGGGGCTACACCTTC.

V and J are TRBV6-1 and TRBJ2-3; weak D call: TRBD1 (6 bases). This CDR3 region has 15 residues. Germline CDR1 MNHNS, CDR2 SASEGT. Trimming removed 3 bases from V and 2 bases from J, with 12 bases in between. CDR3 sequence (DNA): TGTGCCAGCAGTGATAGGTGGACAGACACAGATACGCAGTATTTT. Translation: CASSDRWTDTDTQYF.

This clone appeared a single time. The chain combines TRBV29-1 with TRBJ1-5; no reliable D call. Germline assignment: CDR1 SQVTM and CDR2 ANQGSEA. The CDR3 sequence is 12 residues long. Trimming cost V 4 bases and J 4 bases, with 8 bases left between them. CDR3 loop: CSVGAENQPQHF. The CDR3 region has the DNA TGCAGCGTTGGGGCAGAAAATCAGCCCCAGCATTTT.

The chain recombines TRBV5-1 with TRBJ2-2, with no clear D. Germline V gene sequence: CDR1 SGHRS, CDR2 YFSETQ. The CDR3 has 15 residues. V was cut by 0 bases and J by 2 bases, with 8 bases left in between. In DNA form, the CDR3 reads TGCGCCAGCAGCTTGGGACACGTTAACACCGGGGAGCTGTTTTTT. Protein product: CASSLGHVNTGELFF.

The chain links TRBV18 to TRBJ2-6, with D unresolved. The germline V gene has CDR1 KGHSH and CDR2 LQKENI. V was pared by 3 bases and J by 4 bases, with 4 bases between. This CDR3 comprises 13 residues. CDR3 bases: TGTGCCAGCTCACCCGGGGGGGCCAACGTCCTGACTTTC. It encodes CASSPGGANVLTF. Looking up the rest from reference TRBV18 and TRBJ2-6 gives the full variable domain: NAGVMQNPRHLVRRRGQEARLRCSPMKGHSHVYWYRQLPEEGLKFMVYLQKENIIDESGMPKERFSAEFPKEGPSILRIQQVVRGDSAAYFCASSPGGANVLTFGAGSRLTVL.

The V gene is TRBV10-3, the J gene TRBJ2-3, with 7 bases identical to TRBD2. There are 16 residues in the CDR3. V dropped 3 bases and J dropped 2; count of bases not matched to a gene: 8. Germline V gene sequence: CDR1 ENHRY, CDR2 SYGVKD. In DNA, the CDR3 is TGTGCCATCAGTGATGGGAGCGGGGCGTACACAGATACGCAGTATTTT. Protein product: CAISDGSGAYTDTQYF.

The chain is built from TRBV19 and TRBJ2-7, with TRBD2 as a possible D gene (6 bases). Germline CDR1 is LNHDA and CDR2 is SQIVND (reference sequence). The CDR3 has 14 residues. The germline V and J ends were trimmed by 4 bases and 2 bases, with 12 bases remaining between them. CDR3 nucleotides: TGTGCCAGTAGTAGATCGGGGGTCACCTACGAGCAGTACTTC. This encodes CASSRSGVTYEQYF.

The chain carries TRBV4-1 and TRBJ1-4; D perhaps matches TRBD1 (6 bases). This CDR3 is 15 amino acids long. Trimming cost V 1 base and J 8 bases, with 14 bases left between them. Per germline, CDR1 MGHRA and CDR2 YSYEKL. The CDR3 nucleotides read TGCGCCAGCAGCCAAGGCCCCAGGGGAGAGGAAAAACTGTTTTTT. Residues: CASSQGPRGEEKLFF.

The chain has TRBV19 and TRBJ2-3; 8 bases are a match to TRBD2. CDR3 length: 15 amino acids. Germline assignment: CDR1 LNHDA and CDR2 SQIVND (reference sequence). V lost 9 bases and J lost 3; bases outside the gene matches: 11. CDR3 amino acids: CASSGGGVLTDTQYF. The CDR3 DNA sequence: TGTGCCAGCTCCGGGGGGGGCGTCTTAACAGATACGCAGTATTTT.

CDR3 nucleotide sequence: TGTGCCAGTAGTCCCCTAAGCACGGGGGCCCAGTACTTC. This encodes CASSPLSTGAQYF. V gene TRBV19 combines with J gene TRBJ2-5; tentatively, D is TRBD2 (6 bases). CDR3 size: 13 residues. In germline, CDR1 is LNHDA, CDR2 SQIVND (reference sequence). Trimming shortened V by 5 bases and J by 9 bases, and 16 bases separated the two germline ends.